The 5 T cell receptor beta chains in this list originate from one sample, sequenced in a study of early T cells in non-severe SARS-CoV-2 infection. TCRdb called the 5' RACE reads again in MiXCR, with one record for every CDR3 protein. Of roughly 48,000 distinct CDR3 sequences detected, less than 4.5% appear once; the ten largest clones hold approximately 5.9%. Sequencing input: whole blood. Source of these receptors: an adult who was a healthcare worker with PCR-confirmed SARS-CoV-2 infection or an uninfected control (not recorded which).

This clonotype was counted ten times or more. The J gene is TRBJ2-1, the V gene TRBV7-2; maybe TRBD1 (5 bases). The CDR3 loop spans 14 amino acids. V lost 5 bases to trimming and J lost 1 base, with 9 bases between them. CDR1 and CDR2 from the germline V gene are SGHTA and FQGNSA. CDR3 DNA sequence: TGTGCCAGCAGCCCTGACAGATCCTACAATGAGCAGTTCTTC. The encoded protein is CASSPDRSYNEQFF.

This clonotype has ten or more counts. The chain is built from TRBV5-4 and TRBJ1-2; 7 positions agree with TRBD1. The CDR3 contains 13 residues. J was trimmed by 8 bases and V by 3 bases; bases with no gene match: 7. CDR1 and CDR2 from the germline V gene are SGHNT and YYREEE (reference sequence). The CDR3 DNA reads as TGTGCCAGCAGCTCCGACAGGGTCTACGGCTACACCTTC. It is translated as CASSSDRVYGYTF.

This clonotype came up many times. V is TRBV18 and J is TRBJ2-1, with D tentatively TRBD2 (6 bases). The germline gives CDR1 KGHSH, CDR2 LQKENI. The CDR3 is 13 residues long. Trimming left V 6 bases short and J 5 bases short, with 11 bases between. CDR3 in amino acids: CASSRSGDNEQFF. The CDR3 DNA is TGTGCCAGCTCCCGCTCGGGGGACAATGAGCAGTTCTTC.

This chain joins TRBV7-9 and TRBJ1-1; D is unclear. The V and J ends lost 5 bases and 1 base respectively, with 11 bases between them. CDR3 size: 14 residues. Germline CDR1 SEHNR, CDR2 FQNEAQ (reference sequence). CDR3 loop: CASSPPEGNTEAFF. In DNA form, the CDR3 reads TGTGCCAGCAGCCCTCCAGAGGGGAACACTGAAGCTTTCTTT.

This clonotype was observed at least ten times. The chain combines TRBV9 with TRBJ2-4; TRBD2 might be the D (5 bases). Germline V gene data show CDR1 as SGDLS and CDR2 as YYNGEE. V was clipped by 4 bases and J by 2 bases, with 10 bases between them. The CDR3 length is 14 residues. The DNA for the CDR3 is TGTGCCAGCAGCCCCGGGGTTACCAAAAACATTCAGTACTTC. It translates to CASSPGVTKNIQYF.